This T cell receptor (beta chain) emerged from a study of neurological immune-mediated disorders. This clonotype was observed many times. Its antigen is unidentified. The unsorted libraries were made from 2 million PBMCs kept at -80 C. Study results and limitations: None of the CDR3 amino acid sequences of expanded clones recurred across subjects, suggesting private repertoires in all groups. HTLV-1-associated myelopathy had the most TCR clonal expansion, and multiple sclerosis had the least, less than healthy controls.

With V trimmed by 6 bases and J by 4 bases, 10 bases remained unmatched. This CDR3 spans 15 amino acids. The germline gives CDR1 DFQATT, CDR2 SNEGSKA (reference sequence). The method for making cDNA was 5'RACE, and it used 10-nucleotide random UMIs. One entry per CDR3 protein results from TCRdb running MiXCR on the 5' RACE reads. This table holds about 36,000 distinct CDR3 sequences, 10% to 13% found once. The chain joins TRBV20-1 to TRBJ1-1; 11 positions agree with TRBD1. The sequence came from a woman in her twenties or thirties with HTLV-1-associated myelopathy (HAM/TSP). The specimen sequenced was PBMCs. CDR3 bases: TGCAGTGCGACGGACAGGGGGCGGGGGGGCACTGAAGCTTTCTTT. This sequence encodes CSATDRGRGGTEAFF.